The 15 T cell receptor beta chains given below trace back to one sample, sequenced in a study of blood T cell repertoires in COVID-19. Data came from immunoSEQ multiplex PCR; TCRdb stores just in-frame clones and leaves some out. The repertoire has 110,000 or so clones, 75% to 90% of them found once; the top ten carry approximately 13%. Sequenced input: peripheral blood. These TCRs come from a human donor in a cohort sampled during active COVID-19.

This clone has just one count. The V and J genes are TRBV4-3 and TRBJ2-2, with TRBD1 matching over 9 bases. V was pared by 4 bases and J by 4 bases, with 4 bases of the junction left unmatched. The CDR3 is 15 residues long. Germline-derived CDR1 and CDR2 are LGHNA and YSLEER. The CDR3: CASSPDRGRTGELFF. As DNA, the CDR3 is TGCGCCAGCAGCCCGGACAGGGGTCGCACCGGGGAGCTGTTTTTT.

This chain connects TRBV6-2 or TRBV6-3 to TRBJ1-2; TRBD1 is a possible D gene (5 bases). Germline assignment: CDR1 MNHEY and CDR2 SVGEGT. This CDR3 is built from 14 residues. V was shortened by 5 bases and J by 1 base, with 11 bases between the two germline ends. DNA for the CDR3: TGTGCCAGCAGTCGCCCACAGGATAACTATGGCTACACCTTC. This translates into CASSRPQDNYGYTF.

This sequence joins TRBV12-3 or TRBV12-4 and TRBJ1-1, with a weak D call TRBD1 (5 bases). The CDR3 loop spans 13 amino acids. Trimming took 6 bases from V and 0 from J, leaving 8 bases between them. The CDR3 here is CASRGRMNTEAFF. The CDR3 coding sequence is TGTGCCAGCAGGGGGCGGATGAACACTGAAGCTTTCTTT.

The J gene is TRBJ2-4, the V gene TRBV7-2, with a weak D call TRBD2 (5 bases). Germline V gene data show CDR1 as SGHTA and CDR2 as FQGNSA. Trimming left V 1 base short and J 8 bases short, with 21 bases between. The CDR3 runs 17 residues. DNA of the CDR3: TGTGCCAGCAGCTTAGTACCTTCCGGCGCTCCCGGGGACATTCAGTACTTC. Its translation: CASSLVPSGAPGDIQYF.

V gene TRBV9 combines with J gene TRBJ2-1; weak D call: TRBD1 (5 bases). Looked up from germline, CDR1 is SGDLS and CDR2 is YYNGEE. V lost 4 bases and J 6 bases, leaving 17 bases between the germline ends. The CDR3 has 15 amino acids. The CDR3 bases are TGTGCCAGCAGCCCCAGAGCAGGGATGGGCAATGAGCAGTTCTTC. It translates to CASSPRAGMGNEQFF.

The chain links TRBV28 to TRBJ1-2; TRBD1 agrees at 12 bases. The CDR3 sequence is 15 residues long. The germline gives CDR1 MDHEN, CDR2 SYDVKM. Germline trimming cut 3 bases from V and 6 bases from J; bases unmatched to any gene: 5. The CDR3 bases are TGTGCCAGCAGTTTGCCGGGACAGGGGGCGAATGGCTACACCTTC. It translates to CASSLPGQGANGYTF.

This clone was counted a few times. V gene TRBV7-8 combines with J gene TRBJ2-7; D is possibly TRBD1 (6 bases). The CDR3 has 13 amino acids. From germline, CDR1 is SGHVS and CDR2 FQNEAQ. V gave up 2 bases and J gave up 4 bases, with 9 bases separating them. The CDR3 nucleotides are TGTGCCAGCAGCTTAAGCAGGGGTTACGAGCAGTACTTC. It specifies CASSLSRGYEQYF.

This chain links TRBV27 with TRBJ1-3; 10 bases fit TRBD1. The CDR3 extends over 13 amino acids. After removal of 6 bases from V and 4 bases from J, the junction contained 0 bases not matched to a gene. The germline CDR1 and CDR2 sequences are MNHEY and SMNVEV (reference sequence). This CDR3 is CASRGQGGNTIYF. CDR3 in DNA: TGTGCCAGCAGGGGACAGGGGGGAAACACCATATATTTT.

The chain recombines TRBV19 with TRBJ1-5, with no clear D. Trimming removed 0 bases from V and 4 bases from J, with 4 bases in between. The CDR3 spans 13 residues. Germline V gene sequence: CDR1 LNHDA, CDR2 SQIVND (reference sequence). CDR3 DNA: TGTGCCAGTAGTATAGAGCGTAATCAGCCCCAGCATTTT. This codes for CASSIERNQPQHF.

This clone was counted only a few times. This sequence joins TRBV11-2 and TRBJ1-6; D gene ambiguous. Trimming removed 4 bases from V and 0 bases from J, with 10 bases in between. The CDR3 extends over 16 amino acids. Germline values: CDR1 SGHAT, CDR2 FQNNGV. In DNA, the CDR3 is TGTGCCAGCAGCTCGTCTCCCAGCTCCTATAATTCACCCCTCCACTTT. It encodes CASSSSPSSYNSPLHF.

V and J are TRBV23-1 and TRBJ2-2, with 7 bases fitting TRBD1. TRBV23-1 is treated as an ORF (open reading frame) with a function not yet certain. Germline trimming cut 1 base from V and 2 bases from J; bases unmatched to any gene: 7. This CDR3 is 17 amino acids long. CDR3 protein: CASSQFAGQDNTGELFF. The CDR3 DNA follows: TGCGCCAGCAGTCAATTTGCTGGACAGGATAACACCGGGGAGCTGTTTTTT.

This clone was counted a few times. The V call is TRBV7-8, the J call TRBJ2-1, with 13 nucleotides matching TRBD2. CDR1 and CDR2 from the germline V gene are SGHVS and FQNEAQ. V was pared by 5 bases and J by 9 bases, with 4 bases of the junction left unmatched. This CDR3 has 14 residues. The chain's CDR3 is CASSGGLAGFEQFF. The CDR3 region has the DNA TGTGCCAGCAGCGGGGGACTAGCGGGGTTTGAGCAGTTCTTC.

The chain employs TRBV19 and TRBJ1-2; 10 nucleotides line up with TRBD1. The ends lost 7 bases at V and 8 bases at J; junction bases unmatched: 10. CDR1 and CDR2 from the germline V gene are LNHDA and SQIVND (reference sequence). This CDR3 has 14 amino acids. DNA for the CDR3: TGTGCCAGTACCGTGGGACAGGGGAAAGACGGCTACACCTTC. Protein sequence: CASTVGQGKDGYTF.

The V and J genes are TRBV9 and TRBJ1-1, with D uncertain. Per germline, CDR1 SGDLS and CDR2 YYNGEE. The V and J ends lost 1 base and 3 bases respectively, with 7 bases between them. CDR3 length: 13 amino acids. The CDR3 spells CASSVSPDTEAFF. The CDR3 nucleotides read TGTGCCAGCAGCGTAAGCCCGGACACTGAAGCTTTCTTT.

The rearrangement uses TRBV19 and TRBJ1-2; 8 bases align to TRBD1. Trimming took 5 bases from V and 1 from J; bases not matched to a gene: 3. The CDR3 length is 14 residues. Germline loops: CDR1 LNHDA, CDR2 SQIVND (reference sequence). The CDR3 region is CASSATGVNYGYTF. DNA of the CDR3: TGTGCCAGTAGTGCGACAGGGGTTAACTATGGCTACACCTTC.